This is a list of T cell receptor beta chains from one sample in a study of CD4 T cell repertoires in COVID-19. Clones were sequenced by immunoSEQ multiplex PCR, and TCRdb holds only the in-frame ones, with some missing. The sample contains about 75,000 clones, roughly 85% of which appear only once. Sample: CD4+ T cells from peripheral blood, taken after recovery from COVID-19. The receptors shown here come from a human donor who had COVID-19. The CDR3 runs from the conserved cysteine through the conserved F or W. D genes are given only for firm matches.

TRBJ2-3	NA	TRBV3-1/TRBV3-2	TGTGCCAGCAGCTCCTACGGGGGGCAGAGGGACACAGATACGCAGTATTTT	CASSSYGGQRDTDTQYF
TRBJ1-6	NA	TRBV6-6	TGTGCCAGCAGTGTAGGAATATCCTATAATTCACCCCTCCACTTT	CASSVGISYNSPLHF
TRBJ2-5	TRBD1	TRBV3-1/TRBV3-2	TGTGCCAGCAGCCGCGCAGGGGGCGCGGGTTCTTTGGGGGGACAAGAGACCCAGTACTTC	CASSRAGGAGSLGGQETQYF
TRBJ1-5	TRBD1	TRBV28	TGTGCCAGCAGCTCCGGGACAGGGTCCCTGCATCAGCCCCAGCATTTT	CASSSGTGSLHQPQHF
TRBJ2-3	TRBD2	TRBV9	TGTGCCAGCAGCCCGAGAACGGGGGGGGGCACAGATACGCAGTATTTT	CASSPRTGGGTDTQYF
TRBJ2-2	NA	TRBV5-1	TGCGCCAGCAGCTTGGAAGGAGGACAAGCCGGGGAGCTGTTTTTT	CASSLEGGQAGELFF
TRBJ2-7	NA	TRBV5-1	TGCGCCAGCAGCCCTGGGAGCAGGGTGGGACTCTACGAGCAGTACTTC	CASSPGSRVGLYEQYF
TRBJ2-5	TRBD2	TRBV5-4	TGTGCCAGCCAAAGCGGGGTGGGCCGGGAGACCCAGTACTTC	CASQSGVGRETQYF
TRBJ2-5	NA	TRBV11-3	TGTGCCAGCAGTCCGGGCGTCGGGGGCCCACAAGAGACCCAGTACTTC	CASSPGVGGPQETQYF
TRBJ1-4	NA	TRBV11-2	TGTGCCAGCAGCAACTTCCGGCAGGGTACGGGAAAACTGTTTTTT	CASSNFRQGTGKLFF